The table lists the clone carrying this T cell receptor beta chain with many counts. Its specificity is unknown. Preparation of TCR beta libraries was done by quantitative 5'-RACE with molecular barcodes. TCRdb reanalysed the 5' RACE reads using MiXCR and keeps one entry per CDR3 protein. The sample contains some 150,000 distinct CDR3 sequences, about an eighth of which appear only once. The sample originates from a study of CD8 T cells in ankylosing spondylitis. The germline V gene has CDR1 MNHNS and CDR2 SASEGT. Trimming cost V 0 bases and J 6 bases, with 9 bases left between them. The CDR3 consists of 13 residues. Study-wide results and limits: Reportedly, significant enrichment of disease-linked clones occurred in matched ankylosing spondylitis synovial fluid. Certain motif variants had earlier appeared in reactive arthritis synovial fluid and blood.

J is TRBJ2-7 and V is TRBV6-1; weak D call: TRBD1 (5 bases). The sample comprised blood, either unsorted or a sorted T cell fraction (not recorded which). The source of this sequence is a female donor with ankylosing spondylitis or in good health (not recorded which). The CDR3 bases are TGTGCCAGCAGTGAAGCGGACATCCGCGAGCAGTACTTC. The encoded protein is CASSEADIREQYF.